These 22 T cell receptor beta chains were sequenced from one sample in a study of human T cells and chemical hapten exposure. Separate cDNA molecules received unique molecular identifiers, which the library attached to them. TCRdb called the reads again in MiXCR, with one record for every CDR3 protein. In the table there are roughly 2,500 distinct CDR3 sequences, 55% of which are singletons. The sample's treatment: therapeutic diphenylcyclopropenone sensitization with weekly scalp DPC. Source: whole blood, taken before DPC sensitization or 2, 6, or about 24 weeks after (not recorded which). Receptors were obtained from an adult with alopecia areata. Some clones in this sample may be carry-over from other donors' samples. This table probably holds off-target reads from a library built for another chain.

V usage is TRBV6-5 and J usage is TRBJ2-7, with D possibly matching TRBD1 (6 bases). This CDR3 is built from 15 residues. Germline V gene lookup returns CDR1 MNHEY and CDR2 SVGAGI. Trimming stripped 6 bases from V and 1 base from J, with 16 bases between. The CDR3: CASRPVFGTSYEQYF. Written as DNA, the CDR3 is TGTGCCAGCAGGCCGGTGTTCGGGACATCCTACGAGCAGTACTTC.

The rearrangement joins TRBV18 to TRBJ2-2; D is undetermined. The ends were cut back, 3 bases at V and 3 bases at J, with 2 bases in the middle. CDR3 length equals 12 residues. Germline V gene sequence: CDR1 KGHSH, CDR2 LQKENI. The CDR3 sequence is CASSPDTGELFF. The CDR3 nucleotides read TGTGCCAGCTCACCGGACACCGGGGAGCTGTTTTTT.

The V and J genes are TRBV6-5 and TRBJ2-3; 8 bases are a match to TRBD1. Germline V gene sequence: CDR1 MNHEY, CDR2 SVGAGI. Trimming removed 3 bases from V and 4 bases from J; junction bases left unmatched: 12. This CDR3 region has 17 residues. The CDR3 region has the DNA TGTGCCAGCAGTTATTGGTCTGGGCAGGGGGCATCAGATACGCAGTATTTT. Protein: CASSYWSGQGASDTQYF.

The chain is built from TRBV20-1 and TRBJ2-7; D is possibly TRBD2 (6 bases). Germline loops: CDR1 DFQATT, CDR2 SNEGSKA (reference sequence). The length of the CDR3 is 13 residues. Trimming took 6 bases from V and 3 from J, leaving 15 bases between them. The chain's CDR3 is CSAPRLDRYEQYF. DNA for the CDR3: TGCAGTGCACCGAGACTAGATCGCTACGAGCAGTACTTC.

The V and J genes are TRBV6-1 and TRBJ2-3, with 13 bases identical to TRBD2. The CDR3 loop spans 17 amino acids. Trimming took 4 bases from V and 4 from J; bases not matched to a gene: 8. Per the germline V gene, CDR1 is MNHNS and CDR2 is SASEGT. CDR3 residues: CASSGTSGSSSADTQYF. CDR3 DNA: TGTGCCAGCAGTGGGACTAGCGGGAGTTCGAGCGCAGATACGCAGTATTTT.

This clonotype was counted between two and nine times. This sequence joins TRBV6-6 and TRBJ2-3; unclear D gene. The germline V gene has CDR1 MNHNY and CDR2 SVGAGI (reference sequence). The CDR3 loop spans 16 amino acids. V was cut by 7 bases and J by 4 bases, with 21 bases left in between. CDR3 loop: CASTLYQQPSPDTQYF. The CDR3 DNA is TGTGCCAGCACCCTGTACCAGCAACCGAGTCCAGATACGCAGTATTTT.

The chain carries TRBV5-5 and TRBJ2-1; 8 bases are a match to TRBD2. Germline V gene lookup returns CDR1 SGHKS and CDR2 YYEKEE (reference sequence). This CDR3 is 15 amino acids long. The junction had 3 bases not matched to a gene; V was cut back by 0 bases and J by 4 bases. CDR3: CASSLGLAIYNEQFF. DNA for the CDR3: TGTGCCAGCAGCTTGGGACTAGCGATTTACAATGAGCAGTTCTTC. The full variable domain, its missing parts supplied by reference TRBV5-5 and TRBJ2-1, is DAGVTQSPTHLIKTRGQQVTLRCSPISGHKSVSWYQQVLGQGPQFIFQYYEKEERGRGNFPDRFSARQFPNYSSELNVNALLLGDSALYLCASSLGLAIYNEQFFGPGTRLTVL.

The CDR3 region is CAWTLTGGTYEQYF. In nucleotides, the CDR3 is TGTGCCTGGACCTTGACAGGGGGAACCTACGAGCAGTACTTC. The J gene is TRBJ2-7, the V gene TRBV30; 9 bases are a match to TRBD1. The germline V gene encodes CDR1 GTSNPN and CDR2 SVGIG (reference sequence). The V segment lost 4 bases and the J segment 2 bases; nucleotides outside the gene matches: 6. This CDR3 has 14 residues.

The rearrangement uses TRBV5-6 and TRBJ2-2; the D is unclear. The ends were cut back, 4 bases at V and 1 base at J, with 11 bases in the middle. The CDR3 extends over 15 amino acids. Germline-derived CDR1 and CDR2 are SGHDT and YYEEEE. The CDR3 DNA reads as TGTGCCAGCAGCGATGGGGTTAAGAACACCGGGGAGCTGTTTTTT. Protein product: CASSDGVKNTGELFF.

This clonotype was observed a handful of times. This chain connects TRBV7-8 to TRBJ2-1; TRBD2 matches 10 bases. CDR3 size: 15 residues. Germline-derived CDR1 and CDR2 are SGHVS and FQNEAQ. The ends lost 2 bases at V and 10 bases at J; junction bases unmatched: 8. The DNA for the CDR3 is TGTGCCAGCAGCTTAATCCTAGCGGGAGAGGTAGAGCAGTTCTTC. Its protein product is CASSLILAGEVEQFF.

The chain uses TRBV5-5 and TRBJ2-7; 9 bases are a match to TRBD1. The CDR3 spans 17 residues. Looked up from germline, CDR1 is SGHKS and CDR2 is YYEKEE (reference sequence). The ends lost 1 base at V and 1 base at J; junction bases unmatched: 9. The CDR3, as DNA: TGTGCCAGCAGCTTGATAACAGGGGGCGCGGGGTCCTACGAGCAGTACTTC. Translation gives CASSLITGGAGSYEQYF.

The rearrangement links TRBV5-1 to TRBJ1-1; 7 bases are a match to TRBD1. Germline CDR1 SGHRS, CDR2 YFSETQ. Trimming took 4 bases from V and 5 from J; bases not matched to a gene: 11. The CDR3 spans 15 residues. The CDR3 nucleotides are TGCGCCAGCAGCAGGGGACAGCTCGGGCGGACTGAAGCTTTCTTT. It codes for CASSRGQLGRTEAFF.

In its sample, this clonotype was seen a few times. The V gene is TRBV25-1, the J gene TRBJ2-4, with D unresolved. Trimming stripped 3 bases from V and 9 bases from J, with 15 bases between. Germline V gene data show CDR1 as MGHDK and CDR2 as SYGVNS. CDR3 length: 14 residues. The DNA of the CDR3 is TGTGCCAGCAGTGATAGAGTATCGACGGCCATTCAGTACTTC. Residues: CASSDRVSTAIQYF.

This clonotype showed up just a few times. The CDR3 DNA sequence: TGTGCCAGCAGTCCCGGGACTTTGTACAATGAGCAGTTCTTC. This sequence encodes CASSPGTLYNEQFF. The chain has TRBV6-6 and TRBJ2-1; D may be TRBD2 (6 bases). Trimming left V 5 bases short and J 4 bases short, with 12 bases between. Germline V gives CDR1 MNHNY, CDR2 SVGAGI (reference sequence). This CDR3 region has 14 residues.

The chain combines TRBV3-1 with TRBJ1-5; D is unresolved. Between the trimmed V and J ends, which lost 0 bases and 6 bases, there was a span of 3 bases. Germline-derived CDR1 and CDR2 are LGHDT and YNNKEL (reference sequence). CDR3 length: 12 residues. Here the CDR3 DNA reads TGTGCCAGCAGCCAAGAGGGTCAGCCCCAGCATTTT. Translation: CASSQEGQPQHF. Full variable domain (rest looked up from reference TRBV3-1 and TRBJ1-5): DTAVSQTPKYLVTQMGNDKSIKCEQNLGHDTMYWYKQDSKKFLKIMFSYNNKELIINETVPNRFSPKSPDKAHLNLHINSLELGDSAVYFCASSQEGQPQHFGDGTRLSIL.

The chain has TRBV20-1 and TRBJ2-3, with 9 bases matching TRBD1. CDR1 is DFQATT, CDR2 SNEGSKA, per germline (reference sequence). Trimming removed 0 bases from V and 2 bases from J; junction bases left unmatched: 6. The CDR3 is made up of 16 amino acids. The CDR3 DNA sequence: TGCAGTGCTAGAGATCATGGGACAGGGCACACAGATACGCAGTATTTT. Protein sequence: CSARDHGTGHTDTQYF.

The chain uses TRBV3-1 and TRBJ2-7, with a tentative D call TRBD1 (5 bases). This CDR3 is built from 13 residues. V dropped 4 bases and J dropped 3 bases, with 10 bases sitting between them. The germline V gene has CDR1 LGHDT and CDR2 YNNKEL (reference sequence). The CDR3 DNA sequence: TGTGCCAGCAGCCCCCGACAGAACTACGAGCAGTACTTC. The encoded protein is CASSPRQNYEQYF.

The CDR3 loop is CASCQVLEGEQFF. In DNA, the CDR3 is TGCGCCAGCTGCCAGGTACTAGAAGGTGAGCAGTTCTTC. The V and J genes are TRBV5-1 and TRBJ2-1, with D tentatively TRBD2 (5 bases). Trimming cost V 7 bases and J 9 bases, with 17 bases left between them. CDR3 length: 13 amino acids. Per the germline V gene, CDR1 is SGHRS and CDR2 is YFSETQ.

The chain is built from TRBV11-2 and TRBJ2-1; TRBD2 aligns across 7 bases. CDR3 length: 16 residues. Germline CDR1 is SGHAT and CDR2 is FQNNGV. Losses at the gene ends were 1 base for V and 3 bases for J; bases not matched to a gene: 6. This CDR3 is CASSLVGGSLYNEQFF. In DNA form, the CDR3 reads TGTGCCAGCAGCTTAGTTGGCGGGAGTCTCTACAATGAGCAGTTCTTC.

Only a few counts were recorded for this clonotype. V is TRBV11-2 and J is TRBJ1-1; D gene ambiguous. Trimming pared 6 bases from V and 7 bases from J, leaving 12 bases between. Germline V gives CDR1 SGHAT, CDR2 FQNNGV. This CDR3 region has 12 residues. The CDR3 nucleotides read TGTGCCAGCAGACCAGCTGCGGGTGAAGCTTTCTTT. It specifies CASRPAAGEAFF.

This clonotype has just a few counts. The CDR3 coding sequence is TGCAGTGCTAGGCTGAACGGGAGCTCCTACGAGCAGTACTTC. Its translation is CSARLNGSSYEQYF. V is TRBV20-1 and J is TRBJ2-7; D might be TRBD2 (6 bases). V lost 3 bases to trimming and J lost 0 bases, with 12 bases between them. Looked up from germline, CDR1 is DFQATT and CDR2 is SNEGSKA (reference sequence). CDR3 length: 14 amino acids.

This rearrangement joins TRBV20-1 to TRBJ2-1; 9 bases fit TRBD1. The CDR3 runs 13 residues. Per germline, CDR1 DFQATT and CDR2 SNEGSKA (reference sequence). Trimming at V came to 5 bases and at J to 9 bases, leaving 8 bases not matched to a gene. The CDR3 nucleotides read TGCAGTGCTGCCGGGACAGGGATGACTGAGCAGTTCTTC. The encoded protein is CSAAGTGMTEQFF.